These 19 T cell receptor beta chains share one sample of origin, sequenced in a study of metastatic and nonmetastatic thyroid tumors. TCRdb re-called clones from the PCR reads using MiXCR. The sample consists of approximately 25,000 clones, 20% to 25% of them appearing once. No patient received treatment before thyroid surgery. The sample was blood. The origin of the receptors is a male donor with papillary thyroid cancer or a benign thyroid nodule (not recorded which). Some clones in this sample may be carry-over from other donors' samples.

Note on this clone: This likely reflects a read error, since a far larger clone is one base away. Additional DNA sequences in this sample encode the identical CDR3. This rearrangement joins TRBV30 to TRBJ1-2, with no clear D. CDR1 and CDR2 (germline): GTSNPN, SVGIG (reference sequence). The CDR3 has 11 amino acids. CDR3 nucleotides: TGTGCCGGAGGGCCTAACTATGGGTACACCTTC. It translates to CAGGPNYGYTF. Drawing the rest from reference TRBV30 and TRBJ1-2, the complete variable domain is SQTIHQWPATLVQPVGSPLSLECTVEGTSNPNLYWYRQAAGRGLQLLFYSVGIGQISSEVPQNLSASRPQDRQFILSSKKLLLSDSGFYLCAGGPNYGYTFGSGTRLTVV.

There are many counts of this clone. V gene TRBV4-1 combines with J gene TRBJ2-1, with TRBD1 matching over 12 bases. V lost 2 bases and J lost 8; bases outside the gene matches: 7. CDR3 length: 16 amino acids. Germline assignment: CDR1 MGHRA and CDR2 YSYEKL. The CDR3 coding sequence is TGCGCCAGCAGCCAAACCGGGACAGGGGGCTGGGATGAGCAGTTCTTC. Translated, it gives CASSQTGTGGWDEQFF.

Many counts were recorded for this clone. The rearrangement joins TRBV5-1 to TRBJ2-1; 8 nucleotides align to TRBD2. The germline V gene has CDR1 SGHRS and CDR2 YFSETQ. The CDR3 consists of 16 residues. The V and J ends lost 4 bases and 3 bases, in that order; junction bases with no gene match: 9. CDR3 sequence: CASSPTTSGVYNEQFF. CDR3 nucleotide sequence: TGCGCCAGCAGCCCGACAACTAGCGGAGTCTACAATGAGCAGTTCTTC.

This clone appeared a single time. The junction shows a germline mismatch at one end, possibly a read error. V is TRBV5-1 and J is TRBJ1-1, with a tentative D call TRBD1 (5 bases). The germline CDR1 and CDR2 sequences are SGHRS and YFSETQ. The CDR3 is 14 residues long. The CDR3 DNA is TGCGCCAGGCACGTCAAGACAGCGGACACTGAAGCTGTCTTT. Its translation: CARHVKTADTEAVF.

About this clone itself: A junction boundary mismatches the germline segment, possibly from a read error. The rearrangement links TRBV28 to TRBJ1-6; D is unresolved. The CDR3 runs 14 residues. Germline V gives CDR1 MDHEN, CDR2 SYDVKM. CDR3 DNA sequence: TGTGCCATCAGTTATGGCAGTGGTAATTCACCGCTCCACTTT. Translation gives CAISYGSGNSPLHF.

As to this clone: A read error may produce the germline difference seen at one junction end. The chain carries TRBV27 and TRBJ1-6; D gene ambiguous. The germline CDR1 and CDR2 sequences are MNHEY and SMNVEV (reference sequence). The CDR3 consists of 13 residues. CDR3 amino acids: CASRGGPNPPLHF. The CDR3 DNA reads as TGTGCCAGCAGGGGAGGACCGAATCCACCCCTTCACTTT.

This clone was detected many times. V gene TRBV20-1 combines with J gene TRBJ1-4, with D maybe TRBD1 (5 bases). The germline V and J ends were trimmed by 5 bases and 8 bases, with 24 bases remaining between them. Germline CDR1 DFQATT, CDR2 SNEGSKA (reference sequence). The CDR3 is 16 amino acids. CDR3 region: CSAGSGTGTDNEKLFF. The CDR3 region has the DNA TGCAGTGCTGGGTCAGGGACTGGAACAGATAACGAAAAACTGTTTTTT.

There are many counts of this clone. V and J are TRBV5-6 and TRBJ2-2, with TRBD1 identical over 7 bases. Germline loops: CDR1 SGHDT, CDR2 YYEEEE. CDR3 length: 13 residues. Trimming at V came to 2 bases and at J to 8 bases, leaving 3 bases not matched to a gene. Here the CDR3 DNA reads TGTGCCAGCAGCTTTGACAGGGCAGGGGAGCTGTTTTTT. This gives the protein CASSFDRAGELFF.

Concerning this clone: As the CDR3 is not closed by the conserved phenylalanine or tryptophan, this likely results from a read error. The rearrangement uses TRBV20-1 and TRBJ1-5; possibly TRBD1 for D (5 bases). Between the trimmed V and J ends, which lost 6 bases and 0 bases, there was a span of 18 bases. The CDR3 runs 16 residues. Germline CDR1 DFQATT, CDR2 SNEGSKA (reference sequence). CDR3 nucleotides: TGCAGTGCCCAGGACCGACAGAACGATAGCAATCAGCCCCAGCATGTT. Amino acids: CSAQDRQNDSNQPQHV.

A note on this clone: The junction departs from the called germline gene at one end, perhaps through a read error. The chain has TRBV19 and TRBJ1-2; 7 bases agree with TRBD1. Germline V gene lookup returns CDR1 LNHDA and CDR2 SQIVND (reference sequence). This CDR3 is built from 13 residues. As DNA, the CDR3 is TGTGCTAGTAGTATAAAGGAACAGGGGGGCTACACCTTC. It yields the protein CASSIKEQGGYTF.

This clone was observed at least ten times. This rearrangement joins TRBV9 to TRBJ2-2; D uncertain. This CDR3 is built from 12 residues. The germline CDR1 and CDR2 sequences are SGDLS and YYNGEE. Trimming removed 4 bases at V and 1 base at J, with 2 bases between. CDR3 amino acids: CASSQNTGELFF. In DNA, the CDR3 is TGTGCCAGCAGCCAGAACACCGGGGAGCTGTTTTTT. The full variable domain, with the rest looked up from reference TRBV9 and TRBJ2-2, is DSGVTQTPKHLITATGQRVTLRCSPRSGDLSVYWYQQSLDQGLQFLIQYYNGEERAKGNILERFSAQQFPDLHSELNLSSLELGDSALYFCASSQNTGELFFGEGSRLTVL.

In its sample, this clone was seen many times. J is TRBJ2-7 and V is TRBV6-1; 8 positions match TRBD1. The germline gives CDR1 MNHNS, CDR2 SASEGT. The CDR3 spans 15 residues. The V segment lost 4 bases and the J segment 4 bases; nucleotides outside the gene matches: 9. This chain's CDR3 is CASSGWDRSSYEQYF. In DNA, the CDR3 is TGTGCCAGCAGTGGTTGGGACAGGTCTTCGTACGAGCAGTACTTC.

This clone was observed at least ten times. This specimen includes other DNA sequences encoding the same CDR3. This rearrangement joins TRBV7-3 to TRBJ2-2; TRBD1 agrees at 7 bases. Germline CDR1 SGHTA, CDR2 FQGTGA. CDR3 size: 14 residues. Unmatched junction bases numbered 5, after V lost 5 bases and J lost 5 bases. CDR3 loop: CASSRQGSTGELFF. CDR3 DNA sequence: TGTGCCAGCAGCCGACAGGGTAGTACCGGGGAGCTGTTTTTT. The complete variable domain, with remaining parts taken from reference TRBV7-3 and TRBJ2-2, reads GAGVSQTPSNKVTEKGKYVELRCDPISGHTALYWYRQSLGQGPEFLIYFQGTGAADDSGLPNDRFFAVRPEGSVSTLKIQRTERGDSAVYLCASSRQGSTGELFFGEGSRLTVL.

This clone came up many times. The J gene is TRBJ1-1, the V gene TRBV5-4, with D unresolved. V was pared by 1 base and J by 6 bases, with 13 bases between. CDR3 length equals 14 residues. Germline assignment: CDR1 SGHNT and CDR2 YYREEE (reference sequence). Here the CDR3 reads CASSLIEGGSEAFF. In DNA form, the CDR3 reads TGTGCCAGCAGCTTGATTGAAGGAGGCTCTGAAGCTTTCTTT.

The chain recombines TRBV7-9 with TRBJ2-5, with D maybe TRBD2 (6 bases). The germline V and J ends were trimmed by 5 bases and 5 bases, with 21 bases remaining between them. Germline V CDR1 and CDR2: SEHNR, FQNEAQ (reference sequence). CDR3 length: 16 residues. The CDR3 sequence: CASSLSDGSAWETQYF. CDR3 nucleotide sequence: TGTGCCAGCAGCCTTTCGGACGGGAGTGCCTGGGAGACCCAGTACTTC.

This clone was picked up many times. The chain combines TRBV28 with TRBJ1-1, with D tentatively TRBD1 (5 bases). The germline CDR1 and CDR2 sequences are MDHEN and SYDVKM. V was clipped by 5 bases and J by 1 base, with 20 bases between them. The CDR3 runs 17 residues. The CDR3 DNA sequence: TGTGCCAGCAGTCCCTGGGGGAGGGAATTGGCGAACACTGAAGCTTTCTTT. This translates into CASSPWGRELANTEAFF.

Many counts were recorded for this clone. This chain uses TRBV19 with TRBJ1-3, with 7 bases that match TRBD1. The germline CDR1 and CDR2 sequences are LNHDA and SQIVND (reference sequence). The length of the CDR3 is 14 residues. The junction had 6 bases not matched to a gene; V was cut back by 6 bases and J by 4 bases. The CDR3 loop is CASSRQGLGNTIYF. Here the CDR3 DNA reads TGTGCCAGTAGCCGACAGGGATTGGGAAACACCATATATTTT. The whole variable domain, filled in from reference TRBV19 and TRBJ1-3, reads DGGITQSPKYLFRKEGQNVTLSCEQNLNHDAMYWYRQDPGQGLRLIYYSQIVNDFQKGDIAEGYSVSREKKESFPLTVTSAQKNPTAFYLCASSRQGLGNTIYFGEGSWLTVV.

This clone has at least ten counts. The V gene is TRBV5-4, the J gene TRBJ2-3; D gene ambiguous. Deletions cut 1 base from V and 4 bases from J, with 7 bases between. The CDR3 length is 13 residues. Germline V lookup: CDR1 SGHNT, CDR2 YYREEE (reference sequence). The CDR3 sequence: CASSLLTPDTQYF. The DNA for the CDR3 is TGTGCCAGCAGCTTGTTGACTCCAGATACGCAGTATTTT. Full variable domain (outside the CDR3, taken from reference TRBV5-4 and TRBJ2-3): ETGVTQSPTHLIKTRGQQVTLRCSSQSGHNTVSWYQQALGQGPQFIFQYYREEENGRGNFPPRFSGLQFPNYSSELNVNALELDDSALYLCASSLLTPDTQYFGPGTRLTVL.

This clone was recorded a few times. The gene calls are TRBV27 and TRBJ2-1; D is uncertain. This CDR3 has 15 residues. Germline V gene sequence: CDR1 MNHEY, CDR2 SMNVEV (reference sequence). V dropped 5 bases and J dropped 5 bases, with 16 bases sitting between them. In nucleotides, the CDR3 is TGTGCCAGCAGTCCAGGCCCTCGCCACAACAATGAGCAGTTCTTC. This codes for CASSPGPRHNNEQFF.